A selection of T cell receptor beta chains follows, all from one sample in a study of CD8+ T cells in alopecia areata. Profiling relied on immunoSEQ multiplex PCR, and the TCRdb table lists in-frame clones only, not all of them. The table records around 140,000 clones, about 60% of them present only once. The sample was CD4+ T cells sorted from blood, taken at week 0. The receptor set was obtained from a human donor with alopecia areata. Each CDR3 is given with its conserved first and last residue. Each record gives: V gene, clone size, D gene, J gene, CDR3 protein, CDR3 DNA. D genes are given only for firm matches. The listing skips clone size in some rows; elsewhere it reads once, few, many or a size class.

v_gene: TRBV29-1
abundance: .
d_gene: .
j_gene: TRBJ1-2
CDR3aa: CSVDVFRDHGYTF
CDR3nt: TGCAGCGTTGACGTTTTCAGGGACCATGGCTACACCTTC

v_gene: TRBV29-1
abundance: .
d_gene: TRBD2
j_gene: TRBJ2-3
CDR3aa: CSVGRLAGSPDTQYF
CDR3nt: TGCAGCGTTGGTAGGTTAGCGGGGAGTCCAGATACGCAGTATTTT

v_gene: TRBV11-2
abundance: few
d_gene: .
j_gene: TRBJ1-1
CDR3aa: CASSFTGRTEAFF
CDR3nt: TGTGCCAGCAGCTTCACAGGGCGGACTGAAGCTTTCTTT

v_gene: TRBV4-2
abundance: few
d_gene: .
j_gene: TRBJ1-2
CDR3aa: CASSQDRGSLFGYTF
CDR3nt: TGTGCCAGCAGCCAAGATAGGGGCAGCCTATTTGGCTACACCTTC

v_gene: TRBV7-9
abundance: .
d_gene: .
j_gene: TRBJ2-3
CDR3aa: CASSLDREGNTQYF
CDR3nt: TGTGCCAGCAGCTTAGACAGGGAAGGGAATACGCAGTATTTT

v_gene: TRBV5-1
abundance: few
d_gene: .
j_gene: TRBJ1-1
CDR3aa: CASSFGPNTEAFF
CDR3nt: TGCGCCAGCAGCTTTGGGCCGAACACTGAAGCTTTCTTT

v_gene: TRBV2
abundance: .
d_gene: TRBD2
j_gene: TRBJ2-7
CDR3aa: CASRLAGGTYEQYF
CDR3nt: TGTGCCAGCAGATTAGCGGGGGGAACCTACGAGCAGTACTTC

v_gene: TRBV5-1
abundance: .
d_gene: .
j_gene: TRBJ2-5
CDR3aa: CASSFGQHQETQYF
CDR3nt: TGCGCCAGCAGCTTCGGACAACACCAAGAGACCCAGTACTTC

v_gene: TRBV7-3
abundance: few
d_gene: .
j_gene: TRBJ2-1
CDR3aa: CASSFGQYNEQFF
CDR3nt: TGTGCCAGCAGCTTTGGGCAGTACAATGAGCAGTTCTTC

v_gene: TRBV25-1
abundance: few
d_gene: .
j_gene: TRBJ2-3
CDR3aa: CASNRLGPDTQYF
CDR3nt: TGTGCCAGCAATAGGCTGGGGCCAGATACGCAGTATTTT

v_gene: TRBV5-1
abundance: .
d_gene: TRBD1
j_gene: TRBJ1-5
CDR3aa: CASSLGTGGLGYQPQHF
CDR3nt: TGCGCCAGCAGCTTAGGGACAGGGGGCCTAGGGTATCAGCCCCAGCATTTT

v_gene: TRBV27
abundance: few
d_gene: .
j_gene: TRBJ1-5
CDR3aa: CASSLTGDSNQPQHF
CDR3nt: TGTGCCAGCAGTTTGACAGGAGATAGCAATCAGCCCCAGCATTTT

v_gene: TRBV9
abundance: .
d_gene: TRBD1
j_gene: TRBJ2-7
CDR3aa: CASSQGPGGAYEQYF
CDR3nt: TGTGCCAGCAGCCAGGGGCCAGGGGGCGCGTACGAGCAGTACTTC

v_gene: TRBV4-3
abundance: once
d_gene: .
j_gene: TRBJ1-6
CDR3aa: CASSQGTLGSPLHF
CDR3nt: TGCGCCAGCAGCCAAGGAACACTCGGCTCACCCCTCCACTTT

v_gene: TRBV2
abundance: few
d_gene: .
j_gene: TRBJ2-3
CDR3aa: CASRNLYAQYF
CDR3nt: TGTGCCAGCAGAAATCTATACGCGCAGTATTTT

v_gene: TRBV5-4
abundance: .
d_gene: TRBD2
j_gene: TRBJ2-1
CDR3aa: CASSPRTSVHNEQFF
CDR3nt: TGTGCCAGCAGCCCGAGGACTAGTGTGCACAATGAGCAGTTCTTC

v_gene: TRBV23-1
abundance: .
d_gene: .
j_gene: TRBJ1-1
CDR3aa: CASSHPTWGTEAFF
CDR3nt: TGCGCCAGCAGTCACCCGACATGGGGCACTGAAGCTTTCTTT

v_gene: TRBV7-2
abundance: few
d_gene: TRBD1
j_gene: TRBJ2-7
CDR3aa: CASRTGGGYEQYF
CDR3nt: TGTGCCAGTCGGACAGGGGGCGGCTACGAGCAGTACTTC

v_gene: TRBV27
abundance: .
d_gene: TRBD1
j_gene: TRBJ1-5
CDR3aa: CASSSRGRYSNQPQHF
CDR3nt: TGTGCCAGCAGTTCCAGGGGGAGATACAGCAATCAGCCCCAGCATTTT

v_gene: TRBV27
abundance: .
d_gene: .
j_gene: TRBJ2-7
CDR3aa: CASSVSGGWKQYF
CDR3nt: TGTGCCAGCAGTGTCTCCGGGGGCTGGAAGCAGTACTTC

v_gene: TRBV15
abundance: .
d_gene: .
j_gene: TRBJ1-2
CDR3aa: CATSRDDRAPYGYTF
CDR3nt: TGTGCCACCAGCAGAGATGACCGGGCTCCCTATGGCTACACCTTC

v_gene: TRBV4-1
abundance: few
d_gene: .
j_gene: TRBJ1-2
CDR3aa: CASPAAQHVWGYYGYTF
CDR3nt: TGCGCCAGCCCAGCAGCGCAGCACGTGTGGGGTTACTATGGCTACACCTTC

v_gene: TRBV7-9
abundance: .
d_gene: .
j_gene: TRBJ2-6
CDR3aa: CASSLSGRSGANVLTF
CDR3nt: TGTGCCAGCAGCTTAAGTGGTCGCTCTGGGGCCAACGTCCTGACTTTC

v_gene: TRBV29-1
abundance: .
d_gene: .
j_gene: TRBJ1-2
CDR3aa: CSVEDLLRAHGGYGYTF
CDR3nt: TGCAGCGTTGAAGATCTTTTAAGGGCCCATGGAGGGTATGGCTACACCTTC

v_gene: TRBV7-2
abundance: .
d_gene: TRBD2
j_gene: TRBJ2-1
CDR3aa: CASSLGGTLYNEQFF
CDR3nt: TGTGCCAGCAGCCTCGGGGGGACTCTCTACAATGAGCAGTTCTTC

v_gene: TRBV15
abundance: .
d_gene: .
j_gene: TRBJ2-5
CDR3aa: CATSETPGAETQYF
CDR3nt: TGTGCCACCAGTGAAACTCCGGGGGCGGAGACCCAGTACTTC

v_gene: TRBV29-1
abundance: .
d_gene: TRBD1
j_gene: TRBJ1-1
CDR3aa: CSARQGSTEAFF
CDR3nt: TGCAGCGCCCGACAGGGTAGCACTGAAGCTTTCTTT

v_gene: TRBV2
abundance: .
d_gene: .
j_gene: TRBJ2-1
CDR3aa: CASGGAGNEQFF
CDR3nt: TGTGCCAGCGGGGGGGCGGGCAATGAGCAGTTCTTC

v_gene: TRBV25-1
abundance: few
d_gene: .
j_gene: TRBJ2-5
CDR3aa: CASSDRLKGETQYF
CDR3nt: TGTGCCAGCAGTGACCGGCTCAAGGGCGAGACCCAGTACTTC

v_gene: TRBV29-1
abundance: few
d_gene: .
j_gene: TRBJ1-2
CDR3aa: CSVDDSNYGYTF
CDR3nt: TGCAGCGTCGACGACAGTAACTATGGCTACACCTTC